This T cell receptor beta chain appears in the sequencing data of a study of Tregs in tolerant kidney transplant recipients (dated by TCRdb to the late 2010s). For context, the study as a whole: The transplants used related donors along with nonmyeloablative bone marrow transplantation, and in the human trials mixed chimerism was transient. Before combined kidney and bone marrow transplantation, this study identified donor-specific regulatory T cells using TCRbeta sequencing and then followed those same cells after transplant. Beyond this particular receptor, the publication reports: Biological reproducibility was not directly assessed, although technical replication error appeared to be minimal. Because only a small number of patients were included, the study had limitations, and the results will need to be validated in larger populations as well as under other immunosuppression protocols. Expanding Tregs with activated donor B cells appeared to identify the most biologically relevant and donor-specific TCRbeta repertoire. For some patients the PCR primers changed over time, which made it impossible to compare the samples from those patients at the nucleotide level. In tolerant patients, donor-specific Tregs expanded more than Tregs overall, which suggests antigen-driven rather than nonspecific expansion.

Genomic DNA was extracted from sorted cells with the QIAGEN DNeasy Blood and Tissue Kit for TCRbeta CDR3 sequencing. Through immunoSEQ, high-throughput TCRbeta CDR3 sequencing was done commercially, including PCR amplification with internal controls and bias correction. The authors' analysis ran thus. A unique productive TCRbeta sequence was defined by the CDR3 nucleotide sequence when primers matched, and otherwise by the CDR3 amino acid sequence together with the Vbeta and Jbeta genes. To correct for sorting error, sequences found in more than one sorted population at a frequency ratio of 2:1 or less were discarded, and the remaining shared sequences were assigned to the population with the higher frequency. A sequence counted as donor-reactive if, in CFSE-low cells, the sequence had a frequency of at least 0.01% and was expanded at least 5-fold compared with unstimulated cells. Jensen-Shannon divergence, calculated on the top 100 TCRbeta sequences ranked by frequency, was used to quantify repertoire divergence. For samples with multiple sequencing runs, sorting error was corrected in each run separately before the runs were combined. TCRdb took over this immuneACCESS table, retaining in-frame rearrangements with V and J assigned. Such tables are incomplete; in checked studies, under half of the missing clones stem from an unresolved V gene, and the remainder is unexplained. Clone size and V and J calls were adopted from that table, with D and trimming inferred from the DNA. The sample table shows 110,000 or so clones, and nearly 90% are seen once. More than 0.3% of the sample belongs to the ten largest clones.

Per the publication, the time point label means: blood sample drawn before combined kidney and bone marrow transplant. Unstimulated Tregs (CD4+CD25+CD127-), CD4+ non-Tregs (CD4+CD25-), CD4 and CD8 cells were FACS-sorted from thawed PBMCs. Patients were a few combined kidney and bone marrow transplant recipients from the ITN036ST trial, and only these trial subjects had samples available. Healthy control blood was processed to PBMCs by Ficoll density gradient and cryopreserved, and patient PBMCs were collected before and after transplant. Trimming at the junction amounts to 5 bases on V and 5 bases on J, and the germline ends lie 10 bases apart. Per the germline V gene (reference sequence), LNHDA is the CDR1 and SQIVND is the CDR2. From cysteine to phenylalanine, the CDR3 is 13 amino acids long. Only CDR3 DNA remains: 39 bases, in frame from the first base. Details on this clone: The antigen this receptor binds is unknown. Base quality data are lacking; no much larger clone is found one base away.

The sequence links TRBV19 to TRBJ1-3, with no D gene named confidently. The sequencing here drew on CD4+ T cells from blood, taken before the transplant. The TCR comes from a human donor who received a combined kidney and bone marrow transplant. The CDR3 is CASSAAARNTIYF. The DNA sequence reads TGTGCCAGTAGTGCCGCGGCAAGAAACACCATATATTTT.